This TCR beta chain was recovered during a study of cytomegalovirus exposure and HLA in healthy donors. Germline V gene lookup returns CDR1 SQVTM and CDR2 ANQGSEA. The CDR3 covers 13 residues. V lost 3 bases, J lost 10 bases, and 9 bases stayed unmatched. Use of 60 Vbeta and 13 Jbeta primers characterized the PCR. Sequenced by immunoSEQ multiplex PCR; TCRdb stores in-frame clones only, minus some. This sample has some 200,000 clones, with approximately 79% found just once. The sample taken for sequencing was PBMCs. The V call is TRBV29-1, the J call TRBJ1-1, with 9 bases aligning to TRBD1. This clonotype originated in a man aged 18 to 29 in good health and CMV-seronegative. The CDR3 region has the DNA TGCAGCGTTGATCCCTGGGACAGGGAAGGAGCTTTCTTT. Protein: CSVDPWDREGAFF.